Listed below are T cell receptor beta chains from one sample, sequenced in a study of tumor and adjacent non-tumor tissue in lung cancer. One entry per CDR3 protein, called by TCRdb with MiXCR from the multiplex PCR reads. The data hold some 200,000 distinct CDR3 sequences, with 71% observed a single time. The sample consisted of lung tumor tissue. The receptors were gathered from a man aged 60 to 69 with non-small cell lung cancer. CDR3s include the opening cysteine and the closing phenylalanine or tryptophan. The D gene is left open where the match is weak. A clone size is listed for some rows: how often the clone was seen (once, few, many), or a class if it is expanded.

clone_size	v_call	cdr3_length	j_call	d_call	cdr3_aa	cdr3_nt
-	TRBV6-5	14	TRBJ2-2	-	CASSYGQFTGELFF	TGTGCCAGCAGTTACGGGCAGTTCACCGGGGAGCTGTTTTTT
-	TRBV20-1	14	TRBJ1-1	TRBD1	CSARRDSPNTEAFF	TGCAGTGCTAGAAGGGACAGTCCTAACACTGAAGCTTTCTTT
many	TRBV4-3	14	TRBJ2-7	-	CASSQVGFSYEQYF	TGCGCCAGCAGCCAGGTGGGGTTCTCCTACGAGCAGTACTTC
-	TRBV2	11	TRBJ2-6	-	CASSRAYVLTF	TGTGCCAGCAGTCGAGCTTACGTCCTGACTTTC
few	TRBV4-3	14	TRBJ1-1	TRBD1	CASSQDDRATEAFF	TGCGCCAGCAGCCAAGATGACAGGGCGACTGAAGCTTTCTTT
-	TRBV6-1	15	TRBJ2-5	-	CANSADRVRGETQYF	TGTGCCAACAGCGCTGACAGGGTGCGGGGAGAGACCCAGTACTTC
-	TRBV11-1	17	TRBJ2-1	TRBD2	CASSLSRLAVGNNDQFF	TGTGCCAGCAGCTTATCTCGGCTAGCGGTAGGTAACAATGATCAGTTCTTC
-	TRBV5-1	14	TRBJ2-3	-	CASTIAVPTDTQYF	TGCGCCAGCACCATAGCGGTACCCACAGATACGCAGTATTTT
-	TRBV28	11	TRBJ2-7	-	CASSFGPSIDF	TGTGCCAGCAGCTTCGGACCCTCGATAGACTTC
-	TRBV20-1	16	TRBJ1-5	-	CSARRLRAGGNQPQHF	TGCAGTGCTAGACGTCTCCGGGCGGGTGGCAATCAGCCCCAGCATTTT
-	TRBV11-2	13	TRBJ1-5	-	CASSFDQGQPQHF	TGTGCGAGCAGCTTTGATCAGGGTCAGCCCCAGCATTTT
few	TRBV21-1	17	TRBJ2-2	-	CASSKEKAGLNTRELFF	TGTGCCAGCAGCAAAGAAAAAGCGGGCCTAAACACCCGGGAGCTGTTTTTT
-	TRBV11-3	13	TRBJ1-1	-	CANSFQWKTEAFF	TGTGCCAACAGCTTTCAGTGGAAGACTGAAGCTTTCTTT
-	TRBV13	15	TRBJ2-2	-	CASSSNTENTGELFF	TGTGCCAGCAGCTCGAATACGGAGAACACCGGGGAGCTGTTTTTT
few	TRBV6-2/TRBV6-3	16	TRBJ2-1	TRBD2	CASSYSGTSLLDEQFF	TGTGCCAGCAGTTACTCTGGGACTAGCCTCTTGGATGAGCAGTTCTTC
-	TRBV28	15	TRBJ2-4	-	CASSPQTGAKNIQYF	TGTGCCAGCAGTCCCCAAACAGGAGCCAAAAACATTCAGTACTTC
many	TRBV7-9	13	TRBJ2-5	-	CASRQGGPETQYF	TGTGCCAGCAGACAGGGAGGTCCAGAGACCCAGTACTTC
-	TRBV29-1	14	TRBJ2-1	-	CSDDPTRDTIEQFF	TGCAGCGATGACCCTACCCGGGACACCATTGAGCAGTTCTTC
-	TRBV4-3	16	TRBJ2-3	-	CASNQDWSRPSDSQYF	TGCGCCAGCAACCAAGATTGGAGTAGACCCTCAGATTCGCAGTATTTT
-	TRBV11-3	12	TRBJ2-7	-	CASSWLGSEQYF	TGTGCCAGCAGCTGGTTAGGGAGCGAGCAGTATTTC
-	TRBV7-9	14	TRBJ2-1	-	CASSLATASVEQFF	TGTGCCAGCAGCTTAGCGACGGCGTCAGTTGAGCAGTTCTTC
-	TRBV6-5	15	TRBJ1-6	-	CASSYITGTDSPLHF	TGTGCCAGCAGTTACATAACAGGGACTGATTCACCCCTCCACTTT